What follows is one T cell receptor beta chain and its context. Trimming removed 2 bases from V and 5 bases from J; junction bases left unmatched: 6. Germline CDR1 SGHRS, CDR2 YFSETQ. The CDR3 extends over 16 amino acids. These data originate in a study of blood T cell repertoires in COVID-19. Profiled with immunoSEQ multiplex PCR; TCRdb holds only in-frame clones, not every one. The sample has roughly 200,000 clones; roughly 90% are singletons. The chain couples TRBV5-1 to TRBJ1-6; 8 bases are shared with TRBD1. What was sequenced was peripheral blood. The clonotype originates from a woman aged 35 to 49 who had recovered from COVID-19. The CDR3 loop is CASSLQGEGNNSPLHF. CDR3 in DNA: TGCGCCAGCAGCTTACAGGGGGAGGGGAATAATTCACCCCTCCACTTT.